Listed here is a single T cell receptor beta chain. Its antigen is unknown. No much larger clonotype is one base removed from it; base qualities were not supplied. Another Seattle source contributed samples from volunteer blood donors who had recovered from COVID-19. Each collaborating institution followed its own protocols to collect whole blood in K2EDTA tubes. Collaborator samples were shipped for TCRbeta analysis as frozen whole blood, isolated PBMCs, or DNA extracted from either sample type. The data were obtained in a study of blood T cell repertoires in COVID-19 (dated by TCRdb to about 2020). Turning to the overall study: The collaborator samples originated in the United States, Italy and Spain and spanned the acute and convalescent phases of COVID-19. Where HLA class I and class II types were available, the types were taken from metadata supplied by the sample provider, not from assay-based typing. The prospective study material was composed of cDNA or gDNA derived from T cells, B-cell-depleted T cells, or PBMCs. Samples came from the ongoing ImmuneRACE study (first 160 participants) plus 1,254 subjects from 6 global collaborators. The repertoires were released in a freely available public database meant as a resource for research on the immune response to SARS-CoV-2. Subjects who had been exposed to COVID-19, were actively infected with it, or had recovered from it provided the deeply sampled blood TCRbeta repertoires that made up the dataset. A de-identified subject ID, COVID-19 status, age in years and sex were almost always included in the sample metadata.

TCRbeta CDR3 regions were amplified from genomic DNA using the immunoSEQ Assay, a bias-controlled multiplex PCR. The authors' pipeline ran thus. Within the assay, amplification of reference gene primers was used to estimate how many nucleated cells each sample contained. To quantify the absolute abundance of each unique TCRbeta CDR3 rearrangement, sequence reads were collapsed and filtered. Productive Simpson clonality was computed per sample as the square root of Simpson's diversity index over productive rearrangements. TCRdb carries this immuneACCESS record with in-frame sequences only. Its versions omit some clonotypes, under half of them owing to an unresolved V gene in the studies checked, with the rest unexplained. That table is the source of V, J and clone size, and D and trimming were worked out from the DNA. Recorded for this sample are under 250,000 clones; approximately 80% of them occurred a single time. Of the sample, 5.1% is held by the ten largest clones.

The V end loses 1 base and the J end loses 8 bases, and a stretch of 14 bases separates them. The CDR3, from cysteine to phenylalanine, totals 13 residues. The DNA shown is the 39-base CDR3, in frame from base 1. Via the germline V gene (reference sequence), CDR1 is GTSNPN and CDR2 SVGIG. General study outcomes and caveats: The quantity of clinical and demographic metadata differed by source and by participant and was supplied without curation.

This sequence uses TRBV30 and TRBJ1-2, with a weak D call of TRBD1 (6 bases match). The source material was peripheral blood. The origin of this receptor is a woman aged 60-75 years who had recovered from COVID-19. The DNA is as follows: TGTGCCTGGAGTGCAACAGGGACGTGGGGCTACACCTTC. Translated, it reads CAWSATGTWGYTF.